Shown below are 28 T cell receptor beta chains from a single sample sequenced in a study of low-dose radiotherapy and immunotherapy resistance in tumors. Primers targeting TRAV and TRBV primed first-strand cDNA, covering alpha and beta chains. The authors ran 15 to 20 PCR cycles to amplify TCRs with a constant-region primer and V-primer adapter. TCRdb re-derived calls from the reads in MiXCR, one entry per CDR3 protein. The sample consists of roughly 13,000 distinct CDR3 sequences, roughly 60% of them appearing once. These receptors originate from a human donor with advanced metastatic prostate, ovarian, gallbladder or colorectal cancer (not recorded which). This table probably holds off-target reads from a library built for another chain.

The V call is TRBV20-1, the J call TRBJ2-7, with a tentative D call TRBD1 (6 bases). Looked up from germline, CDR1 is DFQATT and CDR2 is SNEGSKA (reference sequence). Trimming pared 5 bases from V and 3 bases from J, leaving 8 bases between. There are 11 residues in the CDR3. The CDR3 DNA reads TGCAGTGCTTGGGGGCTCTACGAGCAGTACTTC. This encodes CSAWGLYEQYF.

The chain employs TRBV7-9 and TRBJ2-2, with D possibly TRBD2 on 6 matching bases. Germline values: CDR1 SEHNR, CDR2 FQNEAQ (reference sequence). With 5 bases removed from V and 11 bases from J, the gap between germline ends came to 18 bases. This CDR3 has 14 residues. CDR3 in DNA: TGTGCCAGCAGCGACGGACCGGGAGAGATTGAGCTGTTTTTT. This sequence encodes CASSDGPGEIELFF.

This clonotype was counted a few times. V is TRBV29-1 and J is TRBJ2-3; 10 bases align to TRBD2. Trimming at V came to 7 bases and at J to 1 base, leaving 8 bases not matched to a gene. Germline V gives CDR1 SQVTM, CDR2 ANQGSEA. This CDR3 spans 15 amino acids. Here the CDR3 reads CSATQGLAGTDTQYF. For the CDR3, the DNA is TGCAGCGCAACCCAAGGACTAGCGGGCACAGATACGCAGTATTTT.

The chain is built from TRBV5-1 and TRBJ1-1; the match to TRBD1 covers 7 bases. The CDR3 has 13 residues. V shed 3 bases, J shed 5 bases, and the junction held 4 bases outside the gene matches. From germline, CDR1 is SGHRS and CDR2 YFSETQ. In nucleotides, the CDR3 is TGCGCCAGCAGCTCGACAGGGAAAACTGAAGCTTTCTTT. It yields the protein CASSSTGKTEAFF. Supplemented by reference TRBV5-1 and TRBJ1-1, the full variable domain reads KAGVTQTPRYLIKTRGQQVTLSCSPISGHRSVSWYQQTPGQGLQFLFEYFSETQRNKGNFPGRFSGRQFSNSRSEMNVSTLELGDSALYLCASSSTGKTEAFFGQGTRLTVV.

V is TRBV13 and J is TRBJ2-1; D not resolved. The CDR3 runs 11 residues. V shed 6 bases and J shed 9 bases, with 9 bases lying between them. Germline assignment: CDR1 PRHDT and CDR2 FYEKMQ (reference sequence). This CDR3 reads CASSGQREQFF. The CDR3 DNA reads TGTGCCAGCAGTGGGCAGCGTGAGCAGTTCTTC.

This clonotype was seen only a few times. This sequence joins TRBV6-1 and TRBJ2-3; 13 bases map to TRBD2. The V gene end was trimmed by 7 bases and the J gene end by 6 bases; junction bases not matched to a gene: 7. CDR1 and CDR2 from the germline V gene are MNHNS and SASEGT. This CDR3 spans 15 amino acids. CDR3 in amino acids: CASIRLAGGVDTQYF. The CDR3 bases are TGTGCCAGCATTAGACTAGCGGGAGGAGTTGATACGCAGTATTTT.

This chain's CDR3 is CASSKTGQRNTEAFF. The CDR3 DNA follows: TGTGCCAGCAGTAAGACGGGACAAAGGAACACTGAAGCTTTCTTT. The chain is built from TRBV12-3 or TRBV12-4 and TRBJ1-1; TRBD1 is a possible D gene (6 bases). The germline V and J ends were trimmed by 5 bases and 1 base, with 14 bases remaining between them. The CDR3 has 15 amino acids.

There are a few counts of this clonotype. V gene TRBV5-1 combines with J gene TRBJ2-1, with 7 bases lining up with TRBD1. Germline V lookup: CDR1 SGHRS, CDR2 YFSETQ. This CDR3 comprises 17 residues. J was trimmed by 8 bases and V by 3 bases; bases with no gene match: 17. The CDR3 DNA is TGCGCCAGCAGCTGGGGCAACTGGGGGACAGTAGGCGATGAGCAGTTCTTC. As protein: CASSWGNWGTVGDEQFF.

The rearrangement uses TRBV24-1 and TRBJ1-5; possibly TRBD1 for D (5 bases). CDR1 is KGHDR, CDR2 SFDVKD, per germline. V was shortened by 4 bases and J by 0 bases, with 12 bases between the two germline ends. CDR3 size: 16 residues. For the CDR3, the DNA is TGTGCCACCAGTGACCCCGGGACGGATAGCAATCAGCCCCAGCATTTT. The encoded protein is CATSDPGTDSNQPQHF.

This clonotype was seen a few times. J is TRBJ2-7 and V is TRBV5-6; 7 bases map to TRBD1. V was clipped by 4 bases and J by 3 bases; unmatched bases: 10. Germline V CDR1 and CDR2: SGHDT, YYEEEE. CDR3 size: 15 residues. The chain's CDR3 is CASSQIDRVNYEQYF. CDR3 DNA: TGTGCCAGCAGCCAGATTGACAGGGTGAACTACGAGCAGTACTTC.

The CDR3 nucleotides read TGTGCCAGCAGTTCGCCCCTACTAGCGGGGGGGTTCGATGAGCAGTTCTTC. Amino acids: CASSSPLLAGGFDEQFF. This chain uses TRBV12-3 or TRBV12-4 with TRBJ2-1; the match to TRBD2 covers 13 bases. The CDR3 runs to 17 residues. V shed 4 bases, J shed 8 bases, and the junction held 11 bases outside the gene matches.

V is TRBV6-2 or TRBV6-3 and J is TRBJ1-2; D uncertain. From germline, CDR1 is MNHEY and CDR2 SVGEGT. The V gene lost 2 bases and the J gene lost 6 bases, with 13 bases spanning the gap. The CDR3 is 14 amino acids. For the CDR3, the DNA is TGTGCCAGCAGTTACGGAGGCGGTAGCCATGGCTACACCTTC. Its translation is CASSYGGGSHGYTF.

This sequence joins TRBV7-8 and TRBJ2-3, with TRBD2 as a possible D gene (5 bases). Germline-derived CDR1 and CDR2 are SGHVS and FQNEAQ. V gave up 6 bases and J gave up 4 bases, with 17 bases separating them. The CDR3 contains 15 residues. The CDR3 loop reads CASRAVARRADTQYF. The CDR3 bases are TGTGCCAGCAGAGCGGTTGCGAGGCGAGCAGATACGCAGTATTTT.

The CDR3 coding sequence is TGTGCCAGCAGCTTAGGTTGGGTCAGAGGCACAGATACGCAGTATTTT. Encoded protein: CASSLGWVRGTDTQYF. J is TRBJ2-3 and V is TRBV7-2; D ambiguous. Germline-derived CDR1 and CDR2 are SGHTA and FQGNSA. V was pared by 1 base and J by 1 base, with 12 bases between. The CDR3 loop spans 16 amino acids.

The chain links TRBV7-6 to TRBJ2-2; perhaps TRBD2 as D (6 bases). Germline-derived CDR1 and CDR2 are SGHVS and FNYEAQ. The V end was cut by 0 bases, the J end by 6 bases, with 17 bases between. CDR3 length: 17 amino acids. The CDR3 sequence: CASSLALGGKGPGELFF. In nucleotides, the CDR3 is TGTGCCAGCAGCTTAGCTCTCGGAGGGAAGGGGCCCGGGGAGCTGTTTTTT.

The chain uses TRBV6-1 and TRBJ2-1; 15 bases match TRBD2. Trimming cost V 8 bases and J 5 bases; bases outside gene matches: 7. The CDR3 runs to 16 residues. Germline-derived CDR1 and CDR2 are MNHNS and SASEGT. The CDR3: CASEGTSGGRNNEQFF. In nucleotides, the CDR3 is TGTGCCAGCGAAGGGACTAGCGGGGGGCGTAACAATGAGCAGTTCTTC.

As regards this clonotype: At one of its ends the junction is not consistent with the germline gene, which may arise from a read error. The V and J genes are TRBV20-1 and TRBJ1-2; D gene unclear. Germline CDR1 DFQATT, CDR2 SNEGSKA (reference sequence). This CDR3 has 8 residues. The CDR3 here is CSARDQNF. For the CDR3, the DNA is TGCAGTGCTAGAGATCAGAACTTC.

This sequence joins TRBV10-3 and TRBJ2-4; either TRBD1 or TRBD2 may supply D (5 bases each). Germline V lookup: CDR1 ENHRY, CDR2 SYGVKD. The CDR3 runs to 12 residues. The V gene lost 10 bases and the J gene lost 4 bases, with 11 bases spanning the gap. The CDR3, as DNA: TGTGCCACTGGGACGGAGAAAAACATTCAGTACTTC. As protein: CATGTEKNIQYF.

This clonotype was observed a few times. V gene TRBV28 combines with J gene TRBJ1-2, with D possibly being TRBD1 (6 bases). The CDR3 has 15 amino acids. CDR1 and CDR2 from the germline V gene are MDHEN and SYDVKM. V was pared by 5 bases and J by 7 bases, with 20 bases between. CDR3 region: CASSPSGGAVLGYTF. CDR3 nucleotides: TGTGCCAGCAGTCCGTCGGGGGGCGCGGTCCTTGGCTACACCTTC.

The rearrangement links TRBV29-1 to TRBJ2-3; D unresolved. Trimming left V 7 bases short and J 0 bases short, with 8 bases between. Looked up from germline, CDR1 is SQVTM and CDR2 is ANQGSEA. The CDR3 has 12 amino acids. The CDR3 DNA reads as TGCAGCGGACGAAGTAGCACAGATACGCAGTATTTT. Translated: CSGRSSTDTQYF.

Written as DNA, the CDR3 is TGTGCCAGCAGTTTAAACAGTGGCGGGGGTAACACAGATACGCAGTATTTT. Amino acids: CASSLNSGGGNTDTQYF. The chain joins TRBV28 to TRBJ2-3; 7 nucleotides line up with TRBD2. CDR1 is MDHEN and CDR2 is SYDVKM in the germline V gene. The CDR3 contains 17 residues. The ends lost 2 bases at V and 2 bases at J; junction bases unmatched: 10.

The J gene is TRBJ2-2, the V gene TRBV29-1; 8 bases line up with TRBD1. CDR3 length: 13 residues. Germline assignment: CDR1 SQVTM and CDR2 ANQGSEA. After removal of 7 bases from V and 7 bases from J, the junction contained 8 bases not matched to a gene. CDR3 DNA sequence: TGCAGCGCTACAGGGGGTGATAACGGGGAGCTGTTTTTT. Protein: CSATGGDNGELFF.

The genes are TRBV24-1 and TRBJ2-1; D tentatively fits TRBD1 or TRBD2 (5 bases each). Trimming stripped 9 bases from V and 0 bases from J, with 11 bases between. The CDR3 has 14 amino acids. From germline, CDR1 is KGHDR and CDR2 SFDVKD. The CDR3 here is CATRGRGSYNEQFF. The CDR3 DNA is TGTGCCACCCGGGGCCGGGGCTCCTACAATGAGCAGTTCTTC.

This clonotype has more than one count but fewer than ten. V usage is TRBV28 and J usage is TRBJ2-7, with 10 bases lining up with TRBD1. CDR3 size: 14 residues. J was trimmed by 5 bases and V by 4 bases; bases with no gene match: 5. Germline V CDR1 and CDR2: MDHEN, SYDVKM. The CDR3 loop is CASSSGQGSNEQYF. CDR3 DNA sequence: TGTGCCAGCAGTTCGGGACAGGGGTCCAACGAGCAGTACTTC.

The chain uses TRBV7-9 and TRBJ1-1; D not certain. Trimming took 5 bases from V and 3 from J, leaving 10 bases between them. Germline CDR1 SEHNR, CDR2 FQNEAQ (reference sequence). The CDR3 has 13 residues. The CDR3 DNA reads TGTGCCAGCAGCCATGGCATGGACACTGAAGCTTTCTTT. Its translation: CASSHGMDTEAFF.

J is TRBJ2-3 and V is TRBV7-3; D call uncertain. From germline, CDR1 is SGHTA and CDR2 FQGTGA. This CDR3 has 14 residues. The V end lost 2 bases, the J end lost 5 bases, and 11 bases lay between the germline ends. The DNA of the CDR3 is TGTGCCAGCAGCTTATACTCCGAACTAGATACGCAGTATTTT. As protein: CASSLYSELDTQYF.

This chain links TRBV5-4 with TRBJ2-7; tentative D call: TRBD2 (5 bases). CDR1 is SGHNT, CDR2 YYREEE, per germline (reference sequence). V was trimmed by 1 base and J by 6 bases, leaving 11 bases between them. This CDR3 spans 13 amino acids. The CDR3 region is CASSLNGMVEQYF. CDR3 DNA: TGTGCCAGCAGCTTGAACGGGATGGTCGAGCAGTACTTC.

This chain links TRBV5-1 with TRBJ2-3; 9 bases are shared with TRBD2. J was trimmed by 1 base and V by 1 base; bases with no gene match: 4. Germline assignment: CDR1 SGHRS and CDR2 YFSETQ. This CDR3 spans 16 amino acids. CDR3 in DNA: TGCGCCAGCAGCTTGCGAGCGGGGGGCGGCACAGATACGCAGTATTTT. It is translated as CASSLRAGGGTDTQYF.